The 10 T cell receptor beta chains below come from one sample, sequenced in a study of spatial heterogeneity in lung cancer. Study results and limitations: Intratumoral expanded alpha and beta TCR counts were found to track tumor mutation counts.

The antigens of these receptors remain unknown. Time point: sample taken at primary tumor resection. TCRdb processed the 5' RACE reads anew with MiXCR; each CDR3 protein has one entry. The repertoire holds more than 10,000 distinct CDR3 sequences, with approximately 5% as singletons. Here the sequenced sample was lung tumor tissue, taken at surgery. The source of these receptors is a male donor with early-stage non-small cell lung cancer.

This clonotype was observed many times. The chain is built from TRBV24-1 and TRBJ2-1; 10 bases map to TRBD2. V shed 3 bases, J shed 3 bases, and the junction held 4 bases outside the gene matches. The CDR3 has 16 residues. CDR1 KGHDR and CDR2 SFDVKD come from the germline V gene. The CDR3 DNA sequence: TGTGCCACCAGTGATCGGACTAGCGGATTCTACAATGAGCAGTTCTTC. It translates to CATSDRTSGFYNEQFF.

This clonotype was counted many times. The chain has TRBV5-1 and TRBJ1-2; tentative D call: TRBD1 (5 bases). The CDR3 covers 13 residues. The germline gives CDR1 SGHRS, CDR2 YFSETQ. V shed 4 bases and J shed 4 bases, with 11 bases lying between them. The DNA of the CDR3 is TGCGCCAGCAGCCGAGACAGATTCTATGGCTACACCTTC. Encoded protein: CASSRDRFYGYTF.

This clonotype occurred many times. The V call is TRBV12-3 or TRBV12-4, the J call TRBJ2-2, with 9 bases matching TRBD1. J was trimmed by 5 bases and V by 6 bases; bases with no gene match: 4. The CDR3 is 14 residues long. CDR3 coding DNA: TGTGCCAGCAGAACAGGGGGCGAGACCGGGGAGCTGTTTTTT. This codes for CASRTGGETGELFF.

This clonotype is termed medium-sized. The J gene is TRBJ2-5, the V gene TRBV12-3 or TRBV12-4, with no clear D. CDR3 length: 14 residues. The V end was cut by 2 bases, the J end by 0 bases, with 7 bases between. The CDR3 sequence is CASSLPEYQETQYF. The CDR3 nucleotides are TGTGCCAGCAGTTTACCCGAATACCAAGAGACCCAGTACTTC.

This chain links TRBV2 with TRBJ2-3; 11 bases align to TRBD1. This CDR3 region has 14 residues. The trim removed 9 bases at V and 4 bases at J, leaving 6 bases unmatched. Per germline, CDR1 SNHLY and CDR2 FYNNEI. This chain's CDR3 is CARERDRGADTQYF. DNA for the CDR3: TGTGCCAGGGAGAGGGACAGGGGGGCAGATACGCAGTATTTT.

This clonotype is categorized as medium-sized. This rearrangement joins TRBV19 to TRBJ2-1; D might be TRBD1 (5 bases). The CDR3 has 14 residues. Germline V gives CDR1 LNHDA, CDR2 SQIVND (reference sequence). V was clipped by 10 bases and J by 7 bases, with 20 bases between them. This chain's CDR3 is CATSPGHPRNEQFF. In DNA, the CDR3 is TGTGCCACCTCCCCTGGACACCCTAGGAATGAGCAGTTCTTC.

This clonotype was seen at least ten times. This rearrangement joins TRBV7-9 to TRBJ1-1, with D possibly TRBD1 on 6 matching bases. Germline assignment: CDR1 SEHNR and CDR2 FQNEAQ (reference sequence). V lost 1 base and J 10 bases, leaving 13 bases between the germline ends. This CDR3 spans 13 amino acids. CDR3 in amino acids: CASSLDPGVGAFF. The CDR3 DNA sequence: TGTGCCAGCAGCTTAGATCCAGGGGTGGGAGCTTTCTTT.

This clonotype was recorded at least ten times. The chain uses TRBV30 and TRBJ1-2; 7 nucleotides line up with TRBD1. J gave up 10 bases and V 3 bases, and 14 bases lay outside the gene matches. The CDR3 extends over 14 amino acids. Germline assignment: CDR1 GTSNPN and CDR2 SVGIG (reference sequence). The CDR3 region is CAWRKPTGRHYYTF. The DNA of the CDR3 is TGTGCCTGGAGAAAACCGACAGGGAGACACTACTACACCTTC.

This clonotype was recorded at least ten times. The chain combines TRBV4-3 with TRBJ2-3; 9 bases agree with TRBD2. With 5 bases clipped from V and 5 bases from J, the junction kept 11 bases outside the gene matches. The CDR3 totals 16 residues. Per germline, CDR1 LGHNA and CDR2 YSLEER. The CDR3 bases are TGCGCCAGCAGCAACGGGGCTAGCGGGATTTTAGATACGCAGTATTTT. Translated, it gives CASSNGASGILDTQYF.

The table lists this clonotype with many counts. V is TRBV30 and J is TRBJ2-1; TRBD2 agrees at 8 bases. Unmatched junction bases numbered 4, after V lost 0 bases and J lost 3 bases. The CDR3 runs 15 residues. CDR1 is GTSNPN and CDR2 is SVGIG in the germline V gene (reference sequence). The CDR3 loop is CAWSVEAGGYNEQFF. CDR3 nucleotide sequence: TGTGCCTGGAGTGTAGAGGCGGGGGGCTACAATGAGCAGTTCTTC.